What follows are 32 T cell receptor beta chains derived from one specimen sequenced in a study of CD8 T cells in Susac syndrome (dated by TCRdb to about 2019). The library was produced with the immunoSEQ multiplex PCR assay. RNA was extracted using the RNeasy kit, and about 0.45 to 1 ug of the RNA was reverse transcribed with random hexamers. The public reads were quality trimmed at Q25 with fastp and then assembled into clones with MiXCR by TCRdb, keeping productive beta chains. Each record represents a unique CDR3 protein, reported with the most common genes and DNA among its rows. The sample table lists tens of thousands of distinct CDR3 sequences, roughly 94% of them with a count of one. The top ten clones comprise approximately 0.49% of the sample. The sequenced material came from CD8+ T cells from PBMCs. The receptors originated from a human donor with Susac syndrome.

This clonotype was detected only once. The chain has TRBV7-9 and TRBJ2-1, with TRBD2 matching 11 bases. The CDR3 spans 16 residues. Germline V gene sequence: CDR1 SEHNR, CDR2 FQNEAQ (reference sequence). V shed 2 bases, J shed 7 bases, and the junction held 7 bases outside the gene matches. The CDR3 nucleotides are TGTGCCAGCAGCTTATCGACTAGCGGGAAGGGAAATGAGCAGTTCTTC. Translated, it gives CASSLSTSGKGNEQFF.

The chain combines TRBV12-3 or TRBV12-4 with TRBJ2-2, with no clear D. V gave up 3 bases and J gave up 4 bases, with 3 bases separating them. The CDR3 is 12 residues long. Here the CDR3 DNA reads TGTGCCAGCAGTTTTGGCACCGGGGAGCTGTTTTTT. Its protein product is CASSFGTGELFF.

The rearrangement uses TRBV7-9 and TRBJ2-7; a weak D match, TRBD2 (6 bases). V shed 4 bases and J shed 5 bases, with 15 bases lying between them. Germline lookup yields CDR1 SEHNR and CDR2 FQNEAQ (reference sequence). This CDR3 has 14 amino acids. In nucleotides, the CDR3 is TGTGCCAGCAGCTCAACTCGGGGGTTCAACGAGCAGTACTTC. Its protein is CASSSTRGFNEQYF.

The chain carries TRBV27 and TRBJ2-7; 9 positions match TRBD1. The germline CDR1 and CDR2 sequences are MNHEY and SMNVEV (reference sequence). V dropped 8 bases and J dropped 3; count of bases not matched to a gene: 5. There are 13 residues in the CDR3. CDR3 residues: CASGGQGNYEQYF. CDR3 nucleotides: TGTGCCAGCGGGGGACAGGGAAACTACGAGCAGTACTTC.

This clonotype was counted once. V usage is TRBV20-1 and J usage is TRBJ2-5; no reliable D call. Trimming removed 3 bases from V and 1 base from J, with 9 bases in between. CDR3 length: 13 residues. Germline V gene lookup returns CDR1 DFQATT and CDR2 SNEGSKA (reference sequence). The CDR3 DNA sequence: TGCAGTGCTAGTCTGCAGGCCCAAGAGACCCAGTACTTC. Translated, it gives CSASLQAQETQYF.

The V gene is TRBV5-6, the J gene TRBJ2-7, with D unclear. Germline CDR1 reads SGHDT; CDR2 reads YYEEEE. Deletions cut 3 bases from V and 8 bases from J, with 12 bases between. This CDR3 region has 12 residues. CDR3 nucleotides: TGTGCCAGCAGCTGGGTGGTCGGAAAGCAGTACTTC. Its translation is CASSWVVGKQYF.

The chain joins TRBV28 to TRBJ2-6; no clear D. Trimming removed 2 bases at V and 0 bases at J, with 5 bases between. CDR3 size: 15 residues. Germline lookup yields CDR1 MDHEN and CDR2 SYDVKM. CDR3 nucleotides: TGTGCCAGCAGTTTAATCGCCTCTGGGGCCAACGTCCTGACTTTC. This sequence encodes CASSLIASGANVLTF.

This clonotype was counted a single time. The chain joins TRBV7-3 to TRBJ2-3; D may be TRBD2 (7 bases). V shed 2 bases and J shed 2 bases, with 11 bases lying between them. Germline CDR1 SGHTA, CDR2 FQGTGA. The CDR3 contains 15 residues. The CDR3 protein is CASSLVAGATDTQYF. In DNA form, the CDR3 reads TGTGCCAGCAGCTTAGTCGCGGGGGCCACAGATACGCAGTATTTT.

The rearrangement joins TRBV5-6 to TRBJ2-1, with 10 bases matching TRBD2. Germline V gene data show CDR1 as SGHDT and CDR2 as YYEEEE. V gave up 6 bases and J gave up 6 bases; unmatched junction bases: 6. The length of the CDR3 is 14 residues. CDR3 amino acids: CASKLAGPRNEQFF. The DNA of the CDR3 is TGTGCCAGCAAACTAGCGGGGCCACGCAATGAGCAGTTCTTC.

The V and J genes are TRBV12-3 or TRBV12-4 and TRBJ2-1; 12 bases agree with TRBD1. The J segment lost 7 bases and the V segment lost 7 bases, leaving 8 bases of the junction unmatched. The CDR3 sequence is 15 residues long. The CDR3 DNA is TGTGCCAGCAACTACCGGGACAGGGGGCGGAATGAGCAGTTCTTC. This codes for CASNYRDRGRNEQFF.

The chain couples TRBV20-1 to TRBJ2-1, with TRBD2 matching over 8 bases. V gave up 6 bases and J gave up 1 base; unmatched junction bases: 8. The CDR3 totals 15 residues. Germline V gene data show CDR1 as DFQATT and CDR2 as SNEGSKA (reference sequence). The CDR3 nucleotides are TGCAGTGCGCGGGGACCTAGCGGGTCCTACAATGAGCAGTTCTTC. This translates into CSARGPSGSYNEQFF.

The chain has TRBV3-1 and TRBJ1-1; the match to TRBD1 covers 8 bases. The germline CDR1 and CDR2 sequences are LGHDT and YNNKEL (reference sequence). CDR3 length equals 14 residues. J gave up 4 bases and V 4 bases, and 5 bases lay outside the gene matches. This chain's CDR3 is CASSRTGGATEAFF. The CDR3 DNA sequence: TGTGCCAGCAGCCGCACAGGGGGTGCCACTGAAGCTTTCTTT.

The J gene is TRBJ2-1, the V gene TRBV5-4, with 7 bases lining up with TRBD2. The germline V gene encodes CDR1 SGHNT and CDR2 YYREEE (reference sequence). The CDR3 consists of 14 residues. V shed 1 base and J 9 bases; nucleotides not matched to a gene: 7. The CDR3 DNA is TGTGCCAGCAGCTTGCGGGAGGACGGTAGTGAGCAGTTCTTC. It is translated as CASSLREDGSEQFF.

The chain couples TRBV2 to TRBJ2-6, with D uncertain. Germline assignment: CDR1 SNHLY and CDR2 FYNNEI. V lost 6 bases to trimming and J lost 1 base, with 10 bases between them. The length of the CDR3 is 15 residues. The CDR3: CASRDGPSGANVLTF. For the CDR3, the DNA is TGTGCCAGCAGGGACGGCCCTTCTGGGGCCAACGTCCTGACTTTC.

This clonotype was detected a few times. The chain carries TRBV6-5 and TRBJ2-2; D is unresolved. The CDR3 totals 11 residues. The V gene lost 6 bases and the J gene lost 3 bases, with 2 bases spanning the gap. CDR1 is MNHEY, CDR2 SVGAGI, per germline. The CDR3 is CASSDTGELFF. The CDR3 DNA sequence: TGTGCCAGCAGCGACACCGGGGAGCTGTTTTTT.

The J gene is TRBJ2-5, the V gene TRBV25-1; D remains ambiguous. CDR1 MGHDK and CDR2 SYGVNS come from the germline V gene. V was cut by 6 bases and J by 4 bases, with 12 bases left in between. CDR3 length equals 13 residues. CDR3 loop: CASRPPWRETQYF. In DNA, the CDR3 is TGTGCCAGCAGACCGCCTTGGCGAGAGACCCAGTACTTC.

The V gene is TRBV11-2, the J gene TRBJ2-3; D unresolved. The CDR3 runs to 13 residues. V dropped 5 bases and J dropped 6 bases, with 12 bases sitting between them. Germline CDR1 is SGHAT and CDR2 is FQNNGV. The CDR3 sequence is CASSDVITDTQYF. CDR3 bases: TGTGCCAGCAGCGATGTGATCACGGATACGCAGTATTTT.

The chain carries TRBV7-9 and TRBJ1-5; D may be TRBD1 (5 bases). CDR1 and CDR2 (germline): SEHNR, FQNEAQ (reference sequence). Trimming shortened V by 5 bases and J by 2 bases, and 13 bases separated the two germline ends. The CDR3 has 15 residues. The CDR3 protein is CASSQGDSGNQPQHF. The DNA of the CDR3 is TGTGCCAGCAGCCAAGGGGATTCGGGCAATCAGCCCCAGCATTTT.

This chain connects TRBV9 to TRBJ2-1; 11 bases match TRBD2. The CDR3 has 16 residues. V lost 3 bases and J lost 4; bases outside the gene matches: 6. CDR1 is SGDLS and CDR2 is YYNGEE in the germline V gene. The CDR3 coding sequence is TGTGCCAGCAGCGAGGTTGGGACTAGCGGTTACAATGAGCAGTTCTTC. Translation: CASSEVGTSGYNEQFF.

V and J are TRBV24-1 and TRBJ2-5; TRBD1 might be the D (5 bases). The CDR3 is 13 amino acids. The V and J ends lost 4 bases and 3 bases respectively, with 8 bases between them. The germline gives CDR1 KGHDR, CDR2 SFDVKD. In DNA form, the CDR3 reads TGTGCCACCAGTGACAAAGGGGAAGAGACCCAGTACTTC. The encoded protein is CATSDKGEETQYF.

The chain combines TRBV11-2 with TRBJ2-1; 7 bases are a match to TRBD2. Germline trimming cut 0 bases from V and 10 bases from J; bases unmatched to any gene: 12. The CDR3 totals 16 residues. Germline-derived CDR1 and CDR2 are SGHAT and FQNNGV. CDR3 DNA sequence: TGTGCCAGCAGCTTAGATCCAGGTCCTCCCGGGGGGGAGCAGTTCTTC. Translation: CASSLDPGPPGGEQFF.

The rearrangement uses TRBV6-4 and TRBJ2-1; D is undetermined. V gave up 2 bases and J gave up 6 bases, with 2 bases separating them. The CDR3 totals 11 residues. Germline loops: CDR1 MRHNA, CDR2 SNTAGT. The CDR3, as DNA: TGTGCCAGCAGTGACGCCAATGAGCAGTTCTTC. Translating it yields CASSDANEQFF.

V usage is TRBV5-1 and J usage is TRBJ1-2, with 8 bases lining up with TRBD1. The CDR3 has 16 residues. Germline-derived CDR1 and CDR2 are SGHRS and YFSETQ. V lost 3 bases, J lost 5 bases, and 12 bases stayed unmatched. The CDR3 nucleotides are TGCGCCAGCAGCTCGGACAGGGCTGAACCTGGTTATGGCTACACCTTC. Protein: CASSSDRAEPGYGYTF.

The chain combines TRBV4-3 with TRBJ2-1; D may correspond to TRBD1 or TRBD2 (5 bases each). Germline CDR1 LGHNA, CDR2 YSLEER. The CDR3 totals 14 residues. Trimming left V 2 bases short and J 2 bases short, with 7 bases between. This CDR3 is CASSQRGPYNEQFF. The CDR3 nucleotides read TGCGCCAGCAGCCAAAGGGGACCCTACAATGAGCAGTTCTTC.

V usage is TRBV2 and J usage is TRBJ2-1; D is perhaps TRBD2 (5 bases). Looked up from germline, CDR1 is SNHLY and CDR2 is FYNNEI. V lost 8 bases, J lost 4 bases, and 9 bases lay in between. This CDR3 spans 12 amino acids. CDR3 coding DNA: TGTGCCAGCGGACTGGAATACAATGAGCAGTTCTTC. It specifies CASGLEYNEQFF.

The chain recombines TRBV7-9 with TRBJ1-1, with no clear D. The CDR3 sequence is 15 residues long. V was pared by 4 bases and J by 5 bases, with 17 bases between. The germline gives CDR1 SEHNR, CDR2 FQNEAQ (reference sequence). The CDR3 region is CASSSRDGETTEAFF. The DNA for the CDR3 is TGTGCCAGCAGCTCGCGCGACGGGGAGACTACTGAAGCTTTCTTT.

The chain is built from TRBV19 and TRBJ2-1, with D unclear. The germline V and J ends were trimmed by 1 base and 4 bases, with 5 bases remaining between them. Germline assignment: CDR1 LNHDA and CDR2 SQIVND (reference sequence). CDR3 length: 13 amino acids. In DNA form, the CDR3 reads TGTGCCAGTAGTATAGCGAGGTACAATGAGCAGTTCTTC. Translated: CASSIARYNEQFF.

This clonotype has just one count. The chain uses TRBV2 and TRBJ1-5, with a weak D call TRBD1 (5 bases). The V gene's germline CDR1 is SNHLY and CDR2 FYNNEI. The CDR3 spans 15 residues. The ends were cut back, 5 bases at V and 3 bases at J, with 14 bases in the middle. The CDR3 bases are TGTGCCAGCAGTTCCCCCAGGGACCCCAATCAGCCCCAGCATTTT. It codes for CASSSPRDPNQPQHF.

DNA for the CDR3: TGTGCCTGGAGTGAAGGGACTAGCAGGAACATTCAGTACTTC. This encodes CAWSEGTSRNIQYF. The chain combines TRBV30 with TRBJ2-4, with 9 positions matching TRBD2. CDR1 and CDR2 (germline): GTSNPN, SVGIG (reference sequence). Trimming took 1 base from V and 7 from J; bases not matched to a gene: 5. There are 14 residues in the CDR3.

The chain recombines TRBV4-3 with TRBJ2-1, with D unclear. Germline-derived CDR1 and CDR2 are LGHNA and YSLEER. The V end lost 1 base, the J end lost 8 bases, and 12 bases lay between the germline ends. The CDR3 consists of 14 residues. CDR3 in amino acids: CASSQVAGMDEQFF. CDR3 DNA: TGCGCCAGCAGCCAAGTGGCTGGGATGGATGAGCAGTTCTTC.

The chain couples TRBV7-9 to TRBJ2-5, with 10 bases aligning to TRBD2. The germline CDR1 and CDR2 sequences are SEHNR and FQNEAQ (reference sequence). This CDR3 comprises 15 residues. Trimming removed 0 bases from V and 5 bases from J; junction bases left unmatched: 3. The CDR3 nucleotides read TGTGCCAGCAGCTTAGCGCGGGGACTAGCGGAGACCCAGTACTTC. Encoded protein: CASSLARGLAETQYF.

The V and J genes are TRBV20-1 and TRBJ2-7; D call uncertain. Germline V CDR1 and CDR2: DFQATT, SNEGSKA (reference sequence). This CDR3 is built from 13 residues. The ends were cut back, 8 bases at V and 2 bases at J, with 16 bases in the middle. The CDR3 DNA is TGCAGTCAGGCATCGGACCCGCCCTACGAGCAGTACTTC. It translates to CSQASDPPYEQYF.